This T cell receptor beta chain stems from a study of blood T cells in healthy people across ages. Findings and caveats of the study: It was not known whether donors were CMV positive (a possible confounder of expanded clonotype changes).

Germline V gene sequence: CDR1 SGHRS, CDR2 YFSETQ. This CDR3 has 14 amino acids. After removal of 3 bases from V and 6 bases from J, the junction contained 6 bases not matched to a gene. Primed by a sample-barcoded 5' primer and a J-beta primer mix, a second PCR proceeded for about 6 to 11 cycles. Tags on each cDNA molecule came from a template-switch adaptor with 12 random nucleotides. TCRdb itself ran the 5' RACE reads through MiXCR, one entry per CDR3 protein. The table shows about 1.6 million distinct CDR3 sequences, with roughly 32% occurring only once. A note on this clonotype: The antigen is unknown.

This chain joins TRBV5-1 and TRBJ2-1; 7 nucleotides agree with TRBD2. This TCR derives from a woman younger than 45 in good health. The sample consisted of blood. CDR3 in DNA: TGCGCCAGCAGCTGGCGGGGGAAGGGCAATGAGCAGTTCTTC. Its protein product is CASSWRGKGNEQFF.